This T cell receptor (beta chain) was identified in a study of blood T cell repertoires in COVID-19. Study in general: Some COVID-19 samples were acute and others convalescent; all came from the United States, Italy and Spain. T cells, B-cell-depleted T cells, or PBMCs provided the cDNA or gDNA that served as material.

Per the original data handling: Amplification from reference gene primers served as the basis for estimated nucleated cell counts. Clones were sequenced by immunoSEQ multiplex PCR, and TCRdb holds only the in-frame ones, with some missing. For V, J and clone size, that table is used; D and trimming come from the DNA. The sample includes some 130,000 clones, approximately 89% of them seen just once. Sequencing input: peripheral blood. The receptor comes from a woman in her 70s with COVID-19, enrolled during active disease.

CDR3 amino acids: CASSIDLNRYSNQPQHF. In DNA, the CDR3 is TGTGCCAGTAGTATAGATCTAAACAGATATAGCAATCAGCCCCAGCATTTT. The rearrangement uses TRBV19 and TRBJ1-5; D unclear. This CDR3 comprises 17 residues. Germline CDR1 LNHDA, CDR2 SQIVND (reference sequence). V was pared by 0 bases and J by 0 bases, with 12 bases between. Looking up the rest from reference TRBV19 and TRBJ1-5 gives the full variable domain: DGGITQSPKYLFRKEGQNVTLSCEQNLNHDAMYWYRQDPGQGLRLIYYSQIVNDFQKGDIAEGYSVSREKKESFPLTVTSAQKNPTAFYLCASSIDLNRYSNQPQHFGDGTRLSIL.